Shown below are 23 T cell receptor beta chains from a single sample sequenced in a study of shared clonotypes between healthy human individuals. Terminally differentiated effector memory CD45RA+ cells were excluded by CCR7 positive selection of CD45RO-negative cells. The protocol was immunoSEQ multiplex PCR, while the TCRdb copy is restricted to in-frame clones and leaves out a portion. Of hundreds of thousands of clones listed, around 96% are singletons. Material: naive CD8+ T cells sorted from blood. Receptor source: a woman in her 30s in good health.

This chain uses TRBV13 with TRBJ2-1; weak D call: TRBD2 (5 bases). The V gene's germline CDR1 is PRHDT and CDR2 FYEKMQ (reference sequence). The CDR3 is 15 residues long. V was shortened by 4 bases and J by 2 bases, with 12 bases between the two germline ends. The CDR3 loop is CASSSTRDPYNEQFF. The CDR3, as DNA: TGTGCCAGCAGCTCCACTAGGGATCCCTACAATGAGCAGTTCTTC.

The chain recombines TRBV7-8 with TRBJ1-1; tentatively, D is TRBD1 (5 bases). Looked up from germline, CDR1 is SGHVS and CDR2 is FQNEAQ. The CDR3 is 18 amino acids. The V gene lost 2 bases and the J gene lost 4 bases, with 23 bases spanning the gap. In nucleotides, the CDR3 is TGTGCCAGCAGCTTATTTTCGGCCACTATGAATCAGGGCACTGAAGCTTTCTTT. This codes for CASSLFSATMNQGTEAFF.

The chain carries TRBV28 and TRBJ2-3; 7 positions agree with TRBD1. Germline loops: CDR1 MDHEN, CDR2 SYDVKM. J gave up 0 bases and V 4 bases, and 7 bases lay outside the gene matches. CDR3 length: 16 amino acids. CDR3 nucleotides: TGTGCCAGCAGTTGGGACAGTCAAGCTAGCACAGATACGCAGTATTTT. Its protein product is CASSWDSQASTDTQYF. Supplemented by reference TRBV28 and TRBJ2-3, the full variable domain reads DVKVTQSSRYLVKRTGEKVFLECVQDMDHENMFWYRQDPGLGLRLIYFSYDVKMKEKGDIPEGYSVSREKKERFSLILESASTNQTSMYLCASSWDSQASTDTQYFGPGTRLTVL.

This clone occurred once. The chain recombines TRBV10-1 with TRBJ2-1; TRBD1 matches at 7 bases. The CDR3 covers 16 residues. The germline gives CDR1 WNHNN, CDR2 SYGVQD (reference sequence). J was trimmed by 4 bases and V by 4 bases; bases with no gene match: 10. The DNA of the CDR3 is TGCGCCAGCAGTGGGCTCTCCGGGACAGAGTACAATGAGCAGTTCTTC. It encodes CASSGLSGTEYNEQFF.

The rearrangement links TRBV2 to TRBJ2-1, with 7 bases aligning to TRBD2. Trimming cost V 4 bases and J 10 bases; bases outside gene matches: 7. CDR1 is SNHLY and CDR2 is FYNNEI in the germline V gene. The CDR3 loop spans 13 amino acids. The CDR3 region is CASSGWEGREQFF. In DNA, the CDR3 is TGTGCCAGCAGTGGATGGGAGGGCCGGGAGCAGTTCTTC.

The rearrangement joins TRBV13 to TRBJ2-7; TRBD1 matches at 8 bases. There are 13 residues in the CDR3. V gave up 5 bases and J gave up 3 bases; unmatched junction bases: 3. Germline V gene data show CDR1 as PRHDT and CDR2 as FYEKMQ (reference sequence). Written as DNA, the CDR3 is TGTGCCAGCAGCATTGGACAGGGCTACGAGCAGTACTTC. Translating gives CASSIGQGYEQYF.

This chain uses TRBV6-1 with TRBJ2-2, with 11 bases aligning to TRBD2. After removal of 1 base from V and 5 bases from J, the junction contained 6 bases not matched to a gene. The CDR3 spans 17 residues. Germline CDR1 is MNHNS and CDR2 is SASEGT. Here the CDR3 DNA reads TGTGCCAGCAGTGAAGGGATAGCGGGAGGGGGGACCGGGGAGCTGTTTTTT. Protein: CASSEGIAGGGTGELFF.

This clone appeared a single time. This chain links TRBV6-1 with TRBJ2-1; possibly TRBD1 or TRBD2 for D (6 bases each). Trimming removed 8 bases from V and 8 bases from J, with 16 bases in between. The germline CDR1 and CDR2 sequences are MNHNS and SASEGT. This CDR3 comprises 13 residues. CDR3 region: CASGGPWADEQFF. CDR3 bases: TGTGCCAGCGGGGGGCCCTGGGCGGATGAGCAGTTCTTC.

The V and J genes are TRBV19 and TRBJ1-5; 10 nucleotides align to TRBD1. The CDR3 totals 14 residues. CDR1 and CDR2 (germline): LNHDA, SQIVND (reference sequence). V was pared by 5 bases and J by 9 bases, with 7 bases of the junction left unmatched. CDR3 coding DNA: TGTGCCAGTAGTCCGGGACAGGGGATTTTGCCCCAGCATTTT. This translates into CASSPGQGILPQHF.

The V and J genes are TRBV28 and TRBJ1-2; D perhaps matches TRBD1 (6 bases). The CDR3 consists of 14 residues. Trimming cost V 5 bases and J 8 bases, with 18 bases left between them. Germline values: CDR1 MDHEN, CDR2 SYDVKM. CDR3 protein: CASSPHRDRIGYTF. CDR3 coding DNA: TGTGCCAGCAGTCCCCACCGTGACAGGATCGGCTACACCTTC.

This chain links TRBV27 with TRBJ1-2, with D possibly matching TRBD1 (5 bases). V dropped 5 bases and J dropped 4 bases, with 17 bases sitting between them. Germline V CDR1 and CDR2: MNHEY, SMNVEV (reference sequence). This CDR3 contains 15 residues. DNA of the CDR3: TGTGCCAGCAGTCCTAGAGAACAGGAGATCTATGGCTACACCTTC. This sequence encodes CASSPREQEIYGYTF.

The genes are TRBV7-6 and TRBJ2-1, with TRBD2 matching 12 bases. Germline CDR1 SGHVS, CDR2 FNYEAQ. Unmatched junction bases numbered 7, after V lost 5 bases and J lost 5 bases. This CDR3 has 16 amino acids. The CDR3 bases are TGTGCCAGCAGCCCCTACCTAGCGGGAGGGGACAATGAGCAGTTCTTC. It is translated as CASSPYLAGGDNEQFF. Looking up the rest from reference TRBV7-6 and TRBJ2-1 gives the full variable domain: GAGVSQSPRYKVTKRGQDVALRCDPISGHVSLYWYRQALGQGPEFLTYFNYEAQQDKSGLPNDRFSAERPEGSISTLTIQRTEQRDSAMYRCASSPYLAGGDNEQFFGPGTRLTVL.

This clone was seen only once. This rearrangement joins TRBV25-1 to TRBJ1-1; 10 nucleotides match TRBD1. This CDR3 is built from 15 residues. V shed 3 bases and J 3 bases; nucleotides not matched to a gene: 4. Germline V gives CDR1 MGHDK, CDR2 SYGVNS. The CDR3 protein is CASSDPGTGDTEAFF. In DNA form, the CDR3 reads TGTGCCAGCAGTGACCCCGGGACAGGGGACACTGAAGCTTTCTTT.

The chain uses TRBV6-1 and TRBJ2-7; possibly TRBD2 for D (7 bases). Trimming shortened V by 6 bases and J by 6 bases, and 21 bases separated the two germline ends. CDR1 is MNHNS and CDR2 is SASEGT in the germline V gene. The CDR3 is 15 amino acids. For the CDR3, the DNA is TGTGCCAGCAGGACTAAGGGGGGGCGGTTCATCGAGCAGTACTTC. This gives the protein CASRTKGGRFIEQYF.

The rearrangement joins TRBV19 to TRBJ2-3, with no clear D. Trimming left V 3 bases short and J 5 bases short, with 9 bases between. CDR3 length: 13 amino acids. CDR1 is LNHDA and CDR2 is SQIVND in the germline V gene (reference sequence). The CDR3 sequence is CASSIDTGDTQYF. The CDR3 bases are TGTGCCAGTAGTATTGACACTGGAGATACGCAGTATTTT.

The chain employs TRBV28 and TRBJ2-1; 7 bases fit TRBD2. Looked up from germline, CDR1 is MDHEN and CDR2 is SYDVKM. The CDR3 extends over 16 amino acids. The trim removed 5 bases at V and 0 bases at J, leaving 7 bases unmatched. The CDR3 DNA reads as TGTGCCAGCAGTCCATTAGCGGGTAGCTCCTACAATGAGCAGTTCTTC. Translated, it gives CASSPLAGSSYNEQFF.

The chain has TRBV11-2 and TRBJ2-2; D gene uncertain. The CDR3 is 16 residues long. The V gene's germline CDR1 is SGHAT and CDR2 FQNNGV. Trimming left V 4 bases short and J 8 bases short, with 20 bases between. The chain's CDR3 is CASSSPSSTWKGELFF. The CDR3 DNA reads TGTGCCAGCAGCTCGCCAAGCTCCACATGGAAGGGGGAGCTGTTTTTT.

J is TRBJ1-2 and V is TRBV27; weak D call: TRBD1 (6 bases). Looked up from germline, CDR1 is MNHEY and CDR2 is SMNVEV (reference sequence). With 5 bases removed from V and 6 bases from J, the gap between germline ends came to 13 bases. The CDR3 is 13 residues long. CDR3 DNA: TGTGCCAGCAGTAGAGGGGGAAGGGATGGCTACACCTTC. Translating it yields CASSRGGRDGYTF.

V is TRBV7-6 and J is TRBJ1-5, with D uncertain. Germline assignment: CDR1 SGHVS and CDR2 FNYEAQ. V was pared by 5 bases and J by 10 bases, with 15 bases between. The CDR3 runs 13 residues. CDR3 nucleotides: TGTGCCAGCAGCCAGACACCGACGCGCCCCCAGCATTTT. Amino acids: CASSQTPTRPQHF.

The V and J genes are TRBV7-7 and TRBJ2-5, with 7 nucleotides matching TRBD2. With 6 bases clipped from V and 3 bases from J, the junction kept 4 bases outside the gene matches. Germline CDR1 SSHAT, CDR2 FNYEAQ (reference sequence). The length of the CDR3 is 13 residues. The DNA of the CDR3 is TGTGCCAGCAGGACCGCGGGAGAAGAGACCCAGTACTTC. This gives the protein CASRTAGEETQYF. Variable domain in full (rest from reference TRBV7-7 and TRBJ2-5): GAGVSQSPRYKVTKRGQDVTLRCDPISSHATLYWYQQALGQGPEFLTYFNYEAQPDKSGLPSDRFSAERPEGSISTLTIQRTEQRDSAMYRCASRTAGEETQYFGPGTRLLVL.

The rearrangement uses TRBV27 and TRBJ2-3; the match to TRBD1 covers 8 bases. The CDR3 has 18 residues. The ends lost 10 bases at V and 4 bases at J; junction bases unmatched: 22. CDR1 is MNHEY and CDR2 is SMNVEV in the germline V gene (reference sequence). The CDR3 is CATRAPQGRGPEADTQYF. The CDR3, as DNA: TGTGCCACCAGAGCCCCCCAAGGCAGGGGGCCGGAAGCAGATACGCAGTATTTT.

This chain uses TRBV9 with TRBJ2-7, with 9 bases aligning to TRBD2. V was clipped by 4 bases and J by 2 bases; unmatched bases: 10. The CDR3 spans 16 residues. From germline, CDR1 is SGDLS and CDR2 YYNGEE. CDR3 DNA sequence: TGTGCCAGCAGCCCCTCCCCCGGGACTAGCACCTACGAGCAGTACTTC. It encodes CASSPSPGTSTYEQYF.

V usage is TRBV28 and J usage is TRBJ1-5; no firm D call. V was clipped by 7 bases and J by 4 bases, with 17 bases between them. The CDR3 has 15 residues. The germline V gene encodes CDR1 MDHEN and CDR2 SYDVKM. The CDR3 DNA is TGTGCCAGCACCCCGGGAGTTCTCCTGAATCAGCCCCAGCATTTT. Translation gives CASTPGVLLNQPQHF.